Shown below are 2 T cell receptor beta chains from a single sample sequenced in a study of memory CD4+ T cells and cytomegalovirus serostatus. The sort gate was single viable CD3+CD4+CD8-CD45RO+ cells for memory CD4+ T cells. Libraries were prepared by immunoSEQ multiplex PCR; TCRdb keeps only in-frame clonotypes and omits some of them. The repertoire holds nearly 60,000 clones, about 81% seen once, with approximately 1.1% in the top ten. The sample consisted of memory CD4+ T cells from blood. The receptors were sampled from an adult in good health and CMV-seronegative.

The chain combines TRBV4-1 with TRBJ1-4; D gene ambiguous. This CDR3 comprises 14 residues. Germline CDR1 reads MGHRA; CDR2 reads YSYEKL. The V and J ends lost 7 bases and 8 bases respectively, with 17 bases between them. The CDR3 DNA reads as TGCGCCAGCACCGCTCAGGAAATGGGGGAAAAACTGTTTTTT. Its translation is CASTAQEMGEKLFF.

As concerns this clone: Relative to the germline gene, one junction end is altered; a read error may explain this. The V gene is TRBV19, the J gene TRBJ2-1, with 16 bases aligning to TRBD2. The CDR3 spans 18 residues. Germline V gene sequence: CDR1 LNHDA, CDR2 SQIVND (reference sequence). CDR3 sequence: CASSLRPPGLAGGIEPFF. CDR3 nucleotides: TGTGCCAGTAGTTTAAGACCTCCGGGACTAGCGGGAGGGATAGAGCCGTTCTTC.